The 21 T cell receptor beta chains below were found in one sample sequenced in a study of blood T cell repertoires in COVID-19. Assay used: immunoSEQ multiplex PCR; TCRdb lists only in-frame clones, some missing. The sample carries about 270,000 clones, roughly 84% recorded once. The material sequenced was peripheral blood. The origin of the receptors is a human donor with COVID-19, enrolled during active disease. The donor label of this sample is uncertain.

The V gene is TRBV7-8, the J gene TRBJ1-2, with 10 bases lining up with TRBD1. J lost 4 bases, V lost 0 bases, and 2 bases had no gene match. Germline V gene lookup returns CDR1 SGHVS and CDR2 FQNEAQ. This CDR3 comprises 15 residues. The CDR3 protein is CASSLAGTGVYGYTF. In nucleotides, the CDR3 is TGTGCCAGCAGCTTAGCAGGGACAGGGGTCTATGGCTACACCTTC. The full variable domain, in which reference TRBV7-8 and TRBJ1-2 provide the parts outside the CDR3, is GAGVSQSPRYKVAKRGQDVALRCDPISGHVSLFWYQQALGQGPEFLTYFQNEAQLDKSGLPSDRFFAERPEGSVSTLKIQRTQQEDSAVYLCASSLAGTGVYGYTFGSGTRLTVV.

CDR3 sequence (DNA): TGCGCCAGCAGCCAAGATTGGCAGAGCACAGATACGCAGTATTTT. As protein: CASSQDWQSTDTQYF. This chain joins TRBV4-1 and TRBJ2-3; no clear D. Per germline, CDR1 MGHRA and CDR2 YSYEKL. Trimming shortened V by 0 bases and J by 0 bases, and 7 bases separated the two germline ends. The length of the CDR3 is 15 residues.

J is TRBJ2-7 and V is TRBV5-5, with TRBD1 as a possible D gene (5 bases). V lost 4 bases and J lost 0, with 17 bases in between. The CDR3 totals 16 residues. Looked up from germline, CDR1 is SGHKS and CDR2 is YYEKEE (reference sequence). The CDR3 DNA follows: TGTGCCAGCAGCCCCTCCCCTAGGGGCACCTCCTACGAGCAGTACTTC. Translation gives CASSPSPRGTSYEQYF. The full variable domain, rest sourced from reference TRBV5-5 and TRBJ2-7, is DAGVTQSPTHLIKTRGQQVTLRCSPISGHKSVSWYQQVLGQGPQFIFQYYEKEERGRGNFPDRFSARQFPNYSSELNVNALLLGDSALYLCASSPSPRGTSYEQYFGPGTRLTVT.

The gene calls are TRBV5-1 and TRBJ2-7, with 11 bases matching TRBD2. Trimming took 4 bases from V and 4 from J; bases not matched to a gene: 7. This CDR3 region has 15 residues. Germline V CDR1 and CDR2: SGHRS, YFSETQ. This CDR3 reads CASSTRLAGQYEQYF. The CDR3 coding sequence is TGCGCCAGCAGCACCCGACTAGCGGGACAATACGAGCAGTACTTC.

The chain links TRBV3-1 (or the pseudogene TRBV3-2) to TRBJ2-3; TRBD2 matches at 7 bases. The J segment lost 6 bases and the V segment lost 1 base, leaving 10 bases of the junction unmatched. CDR1 and CDR2 from the germline V gene are LGHDT and YNNKEL (reference sequence). This CDR3 has 16 amino acids. CDR3 in DNA: TGTGCCAGCAGCCAAGCGAGACTAGCTCCGATGGATACGCAGTATTTT. As protein: CASSQARLAPMDTQYF.

V is TRBV7-3 and J is TRBJ1-2; TRBD1 matches at 7 bases. CDR3 length equals 13 residues. Trimming took 5 bases from V and 4 from J; bases not matched to a gene: 4. Looked up from germline, CDR1 is SGHTA and CDR2 is FQGTGA. The CDR3 sequence: CASSPGQAYGYTF. The CDR3 nucleotides are TGTGCCAGCAGCCCCGGACAGGCCTATGGCTACACCTTC.

This sequence joins TRBV5-1 and TRBJ2-5, with D possibly TRBD1 on 6 matching bases. Trimming removed 3 bases from V and 5 bases from J, with 14 bases in between. Germline V lookup: CDR1 SGHRS, CDR2 YFSETQ. The CDR3 covers 14 residues. CDR3 loop: CASSYGQFGETQYF. The CDR3, as DNA: TGCGCCAGCAGCTATGGACAGTTCGGGGAGACCCAGTACTTC. Full variable domain (missing parts from reference TRBV5-1 and TRBJ2-5): KAGVTQTPRYLIKTRGQQVTLSCSPISGHRSVSWYQQTPGQGLQFLFEYFSETQRNKGNFPGRFSGRQFSNSRSEMNVSTLELGDSALYLCASSYGQFGETQYFGPGTRLLVL.

The DNA of the CDR3 is TGTGCCAGTAGCTGGACTAGCGGGCTAACCGGGGAGCTGTTTTTT. Translated: CASSWTSGLTGELFF. The chain uses TRBV19 and TRBJ2-2; 11 bases are shared with TRBD2. The CDR3 is made up of 15 amino acids. J was trimmed by 5 bases and V by 6 bases; bases with no gene match: 5. Per germline, CDR1 LNHDA and CDR2 SQIVND (reference sequence).

The J gene is TRBJ1-2, the V gene TRBV27; no reliable D call. Trimming left V 8 bases short and J 6 bases short, with 22 bases between. CDR1 is MNHEY and CDR2 is SMNVEV in the germline V gene (reference sequence). The CDR3 is 15 residues long. The CDR3 protein is CASRSIATPTNGYTF. DNA for the CDR3: TGTGCCAGCCGGTCGATCGCCACCCCCACGAATGGCTACACCTTC.

The rearrangement links TRBV5-4 to TRBJ1-1, with 8 bases lining up with TRBD1. The CDR3 runs to 12 residues. The ends lost 3 bases at V and 5 bases at J; junction bases unmatched: 0. Germline assignment: CDR1 SGHNT and CDR2 YYREEE (reference sequence). The CDR3 coding sequence is TGTGCCAGCAGCTGGGACAGGACTGAAGCTTTCTTT. It is translated as CASSWDRTEAFF.

V usage is TRBV7-3 and J usage is TRBJ2-1, with D perhaps matching TRBD2 (6 bases). The germline V gene encodes CDR1 SGHTA and CDR2 FQGTGA. The CDR3 totals 14 residues. V was pared by 6 bases and J by 7 bases, with 16 bases between. In nucleotides, the CDR3 is TGTGCCAGCAGTCCAGTCGCCGGGGGAAATGAGCAGTTCTTC. It encodes CASSPVAGGNEQFF.

The chain combines TRBV30 with TRBJ2-5; 8 nucleotides align to TRBD1. V shed 3 bases and J 5 bases; nucleotides not matched to a gene: 8. This CDR3 is 14 amino acids long. Germline lookup yields CDR1 GTSNPN and CDR2 SVGIG (reference sequence). The CDR3 region is CAWRSTTGAETQYF. CDR3 coding DNA: TGTGCCTGGAGGTCAACGACAGGGGCGGAGACCCAGTACTTC.

This rearrangement joins TRBV10-1 to TRBJ2-5, with 7 bases that match TRBD2. Germline CDR1 reads WNHNN; CDR2 reads SYGVQD (reference sequence). V lost 2 bases, J lost 3 bases, and 3 bases stayed unmatched. The CDR3 spans 14 residues. The CDR3 protein is CASSEALAEETQYF. The CDR3 DNA reads TGCGCCAGCAGTGAGGCCCTAGCGGAAGAGACCCAGTACTTC.

The CDR3 coding sequence is TGTGCCACCAGTGATCCGGGACAGGGGGCGAACACCGGGGAGCTGTTTTTT. This codes for CATSDPGQGANTGELFF. The rearrangement uses TRBV24-1 and TRBJ2-2; 11 bases map to TRBD1. Trimming cost V 3 bases and J 0 bases; bases outside gene matches: 2. Germline CDR1 KGHDR, CDR2 SFDVKD. The CDR3 is 17 amino acids.

As for this clone: Other DNA sequences of this sample code for an identical CDR3. The J gene is TRBJ2-1, the V gene TRBV7-6; 7 bases fit TRBD1. The CDR3 length is 14 residues. Germline CDR1 and CDR2: SGHVS and FNYEAQ. Trimming at V came to 5 bases and at J to 3 bases, leaving 4 bases not matched to a gene. The CDR3 loop reads CASSLGTDYNEQFF. The CDR3 region has the DNA TGTGCCAGCAGCCTTGGGACAGACTACAATGAGCAGTTCTTC. The full variable domain, its missing parts supplied by reference TRBV7-6 and TRBJ2-1, is GAGVSQSPRYKVTKRGQDVALRCDPISGHVSLYWYRQALGQGPEFLTYFNYEAQQDKSGLPNDRFSAERPEGSISTLTIQRTEQRDSAMYRCASSLGTDYNEQFFGPGTRLTVL.

The rearrangement joins TRBV6-2 or TRBV6-3 to TRBJ2-7; D might be TRBD2 (6 bases). The CDR3 extends over 14 amino acids. Germline V gene lookup returns CDR1 MNHEY and CDR2 SVGEGT. V was trimmed by 4 bases and J by 0 bases, leaving 10 bases between them. The CDR3 DNA follows: TGTGCCAGCAGTTCGACTAGTCGCTCCTACGAGCAGTACTTC. It specifies CASSSTSRSYEQYF.

The rearrangement uses TRBV3-1 (or the pseudogene TRBV3-2) and TRBJ2-1; 7 bases are a match to TRBD2. This CDR3 is 15 amino acids long. CDR1 and CDR2 from the germline V gene are LGHDT and YNNKEL (reference sequence). V dropped 1 base and J dropped 5; count of bases not matched to a gene: 5. CDR3 sequence reads: CASSQALAVNNEQFF. The DNA for the CDR3 is TGTGCCAGCAGCCAAGCGCTAGCGGTGAACAATGAGCAGTTCTTC.

The rearrangement joins TRBV10-2 to TRBJ1-1; no definite D call. Trimming took 5 bases from V and 2 from J, leaving 12 bases between them. The germline V gene encodes CDR1 WSHSY and CDR2 SAAADI. This CDR3 has 14 amino acids. The DNA for the CDR3 is TGCGCCAGCAGTACCGAGCGAGGCAACACTGAAGCTTTCTTT. Its translation: CASSTERGNTEAFF.

Only one count was recorded for this clone. The chain links TRBV4-1 to TRBJ2-3; possible D gene TRBD2, 5 bases. V lost 0 bases and J 2 bases, leaving 24 bases between the germline ends. Per germline, CDR1 MGHRA and CDR2 YSYEKL. CDR3 length equals 20 residues. The CDR3 region has the DNA TGCGCCAGCAGCCAAGATGGCACCAGCGAGGCGGGTTGGAACACAGATACGCAGTATTTT. Its translation is CASSQDGTSEAGWNTDTQYF.

The rearrangement links TRBV19 to TRBJ1-4; D is possibly TRBD1 (5 bases). CDR1 is LNHDA, CDR2 SQIVND, per germline (reference sequence). Trimming removed 5 bases from V and 0 bases from J, with 16 bases in between. The CDR3 contains 17 residues. CDR3 sequence (DNA): TGTGCCAGTAGTCCTCGGACAAGGCCGCCAACTAATGAAAAACTGTTTTTT. This gives the protein CASSPRTRPPTNEKLFF.

The rearrangement links TRBV6-5 to TRBJ2-5; 10 positions agree with TRBD1. This CDR3 is 14 amino acids long. The V gene end was trimmed by 6 bases and the J gene end by 4 bases; junction bases not matched to a gene: 5. CDR1 and CDR2 (germline): MNHEY, SVGAGI. The CDR3 DNA is TGTGCCAGCAGGGACAGGGGGGTCGTAGAGACCCAGTACTTC. Its translation is CASRDRGVVETQYF.